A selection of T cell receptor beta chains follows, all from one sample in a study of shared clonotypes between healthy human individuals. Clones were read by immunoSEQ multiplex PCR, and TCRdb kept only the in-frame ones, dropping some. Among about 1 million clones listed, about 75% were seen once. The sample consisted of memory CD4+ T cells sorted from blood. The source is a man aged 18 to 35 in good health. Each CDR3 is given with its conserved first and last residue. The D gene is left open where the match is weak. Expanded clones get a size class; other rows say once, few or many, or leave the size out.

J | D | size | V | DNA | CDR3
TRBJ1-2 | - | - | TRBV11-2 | TGTGCCAGCAGCTTAGTCGGGGTCCCGGGTACTAACTATGGCTACACCTTC | CASSLVGVPGTNYGYTF
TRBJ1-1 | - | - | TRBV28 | TGTGCCAGCAGCCCAAGAAGGTTTGGGAGCACTGAAGCTTTCTTT | CASSPRRFGSTEAFF
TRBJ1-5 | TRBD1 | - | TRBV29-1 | TGCAGCGTTGGTCAGGGGGCAAGCAATCAGCCCCAGCATTTT | CSVGQGASNQPQHF
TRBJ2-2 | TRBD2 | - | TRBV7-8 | TGTGCCAGCTCGGGAGGTGCCCTCCTGGGCACCGGGGAGCTGTTTTTT | CASSGGALLGTGELFF
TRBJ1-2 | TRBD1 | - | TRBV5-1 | TGCGCCAGCAGCACCCGACAGGGGTACTATGGCTACACCTTC | CASSTRQGYYGYTF
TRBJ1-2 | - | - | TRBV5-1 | TGCGCCAGCGGCGAGGGGGGGATCGGTAACTATGGCTACACCTTC | CASGEGGIGNYGYTF
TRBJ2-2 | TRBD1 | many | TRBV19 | TGTGCCAGTAGTATGTTCACACAGGGGGCCCCCGGGGAGCTGTTTTTT | CASSMFTQGAPGELFF
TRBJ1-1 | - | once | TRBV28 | TGTGCCAGCAACAAAGGGGTGAACACTGAAGCTTTCTTT | CASNKGVNTEAFF
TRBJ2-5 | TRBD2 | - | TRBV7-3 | TGTGCCAGCAGCGCCGGGACTAGCGGGGAGACCCAGTACTTC | CASSAGTSGETQYF
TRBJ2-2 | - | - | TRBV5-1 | TGCGCCAGCAGCTTGTTCGGGGGCCGGAACACCGGGGAGCTGTTTTTT | CASSLFGGRNTGELFF
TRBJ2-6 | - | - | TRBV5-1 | TGCGCCAGCAGCTTGGGGAACTCAGGGGCCAACGTCCTGACTTTC | CASSLGNSGANVLTF
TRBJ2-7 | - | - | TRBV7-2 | TGTGCCAGCAGCTCGCCTGGGTTACAGCAGTACTTC | CASSSPGLQQYF
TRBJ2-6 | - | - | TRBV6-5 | TGTGCCAGCAGTTTGCTGACAAGCACGAAACCCCACGTCCTGACTTTC | CASSLLTSTKPHVLTF
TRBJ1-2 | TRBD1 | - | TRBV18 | TGTGCCAGCTCACCGGACAGGGGGGATTATGGCTACACCTTC | CASSPDRGDYGYTF
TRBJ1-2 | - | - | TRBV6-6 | TGTGCCAGCAGTTCCCCCGCGGAGGGAAATGGCTACACCTTC | CASSSPAEGNGYTF
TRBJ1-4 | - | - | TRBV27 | TGTGCCAGCAGTATGAGAACGACAACTAATGAAAAACTGTTTTTT | CASSMRTTTNEKLFF
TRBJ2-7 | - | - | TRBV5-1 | TGCGCCAGCAGTCAACAGGGCCGTATCTACGAGCAGTACTTC | CASSQQGRIYEQYF
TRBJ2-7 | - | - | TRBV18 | TGTGCCAGCTCACCCTCGTGGGGCTCCGGCTACGAGCAGTACTTC | CASSPSWGSGYEQYF
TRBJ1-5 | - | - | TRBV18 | TGTGCCAGCTCACCGCAGAGTAACAGCAATCAGCCCCAGCATTTT | CASSPQSNSNQPQHF
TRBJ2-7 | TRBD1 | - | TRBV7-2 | TGTGCCAGCAGCTTAGGGACAGGCGAGCAGTACTTC | CASSLGTGEQYF
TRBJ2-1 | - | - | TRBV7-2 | TGTGCCAGCAGCTCCGCGGGGCGGAACAGTCCGGTAGAGCAGTTCTTC | CASSSAGRNSPVEQFF
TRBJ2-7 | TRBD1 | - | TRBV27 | TGTGCCAGCCTAATGACAGGGGGAGGGTACGAGCAGTACTTC | CASLMTGGGYEQYF
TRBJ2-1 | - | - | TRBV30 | TGTGCCTGGAGTCGAGGACGCCTCAATGAGCAGTTCTTC | CAWSRGRLNEQFF
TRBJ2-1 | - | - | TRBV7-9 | TGTGCCAGCAGCTTAGAGTGGGGCCGGCAGTTCTTC | CASSLEWGRQFF
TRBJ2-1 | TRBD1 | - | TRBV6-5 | TGTGCCAGCAGGCCGGGACAGGGGCCTTACAATGAGCAGTTCTTC | CASRPGQGPYNEQFF
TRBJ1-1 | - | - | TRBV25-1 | TGTGCCAGCACCCCGACGTACAGGGAAACTGAAGCTTTCTTT | CASTPTYRETEAFF
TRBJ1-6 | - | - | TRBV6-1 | TGTGCCACTATTGATGGGGGGCTGTGGAATTCACCCCTCCACTTT | CATIDGGLWNSPLHF
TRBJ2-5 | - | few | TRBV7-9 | TGTGCCAGCAGATTTGGGTCTCAAGAGACCCAGTACTTC | CASRFGSQETQYF
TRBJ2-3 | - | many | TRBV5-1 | TGCGCCAGCAGCTTGGGGCAGGGGACTACAGATACGCAGTATTTT | CASSLGQGTTDTQYF
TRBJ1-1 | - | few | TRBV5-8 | TGTGCCAGCAGCTTAAAAGGGACATCGAACACTGAAGCTTTCTTT | CASSLKGTSNTEAFF
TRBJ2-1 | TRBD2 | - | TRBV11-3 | TGTGCCAGCAGCTTAGTGGGTCGGGGGGGCGATGAGCAGTTCTTC | CASSLVGRGGDEQFF
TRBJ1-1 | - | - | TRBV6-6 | TGTGCCAGCAGCCAACAGGAGAACACTGAAGCTTTCTTT | CASSQQENTEAFF
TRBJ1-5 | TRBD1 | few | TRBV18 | TGTGCCAGCTCCACGAACAGGGGTGGGAGCAATCAGCCCCAGCATTTT | CASSTNRGGSNQPQHF
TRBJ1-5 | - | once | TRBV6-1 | TGTGCCAGCAGTGAAGCGTACGCAGGGATGGGGCATTTT | CASSEAYAGMGHF
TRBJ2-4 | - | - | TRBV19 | TGTGCCAGTAGTCGTGGGGAATTGGCCAAAAACATTCAGTACTTC | CASSRGELAKNIQYF
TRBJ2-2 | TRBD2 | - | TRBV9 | TGTGCCAGCAGCCCCGCTAGCGGGAGGCCGAACACCGGGGAGCTGTTTTTT | CASSPASGRPNTGELFF
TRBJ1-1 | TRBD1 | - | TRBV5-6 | TGTGCCAGCAGCTTACCGGGACAGGGGGCGGTTGAAGCTTTCTTT | CASSLPGQGAVEAFF
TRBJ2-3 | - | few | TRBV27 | TGTGCCAGCAGTTTAATGGGGGGCGACCTCACAGATACGCAGTATTTT | CASSLMGGDLTDTQYF
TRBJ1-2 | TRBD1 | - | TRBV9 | TGTGCCAGCAGTGGGGACAGCGATGGCTACACCTTC | CASSGDSDGYTF
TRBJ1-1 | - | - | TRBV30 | TGTGCCTGGAGTAACGGGGCAAGGAACACTGAAGCTTTCTTT | CAWSNGARNTEAFF
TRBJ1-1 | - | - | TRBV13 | TGTGCCAGCAGCTTGACACCGGGGAAGACTGAAGCTTTCTTT | CASSLTPGKTEAFF
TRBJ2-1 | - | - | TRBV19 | TGTGCCAGTAGAGCGGGCCGCTCCTACAATGAGCAGTTCTTC | CASRAGRSYNEQFF
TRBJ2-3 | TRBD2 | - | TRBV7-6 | TGTGCCAGCACCTCGGGGGGGGCCCCCAGCACAGATACGCAGTATTTT | CASTSGGAPSTDTQYF
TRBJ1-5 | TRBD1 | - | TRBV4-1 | TGCGCCAGCAGCCAAGCCAGGGGGGAAAGCAATCAGCCCCAGCATTTT | CASSQARGESNQPQHF
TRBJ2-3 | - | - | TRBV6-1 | TGTGCCAGCAGCGTCACAGGGTTCAGCACAGATACGCAGTATTTT | CASSVTGFSTDTQYF
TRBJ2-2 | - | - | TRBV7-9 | TGTGCCAGCAGCTCAGACAGGCCGTTCGGACCCGGGGAGCTGTTTTTT | CASSSDRPFGPGELFF
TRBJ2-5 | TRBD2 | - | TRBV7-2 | TGTGCCAGCAGCTTTAGACTAGCGGGAATGCAAGAGACCCAGTACTTC | CASSFRLAGMQETQYF
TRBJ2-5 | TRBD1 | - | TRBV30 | TGTGCCTGGAGTACCGGGACAGGGAGGGCGGAGACCCAGTACTTC | CAWSTGTGRAETQYF
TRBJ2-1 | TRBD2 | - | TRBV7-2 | TGTGCCAGCAGCTTAGGGGGGGGTGTATCCTACAATGAGCAGTTCTTC | CASSLGGGVSYNEQFF
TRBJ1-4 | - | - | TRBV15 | TGTGCCACCAGCAGGGACCAAACAGGGAAAGGTGAAAAACTGTTTTTT | CATSRDQTGKGEKLFF